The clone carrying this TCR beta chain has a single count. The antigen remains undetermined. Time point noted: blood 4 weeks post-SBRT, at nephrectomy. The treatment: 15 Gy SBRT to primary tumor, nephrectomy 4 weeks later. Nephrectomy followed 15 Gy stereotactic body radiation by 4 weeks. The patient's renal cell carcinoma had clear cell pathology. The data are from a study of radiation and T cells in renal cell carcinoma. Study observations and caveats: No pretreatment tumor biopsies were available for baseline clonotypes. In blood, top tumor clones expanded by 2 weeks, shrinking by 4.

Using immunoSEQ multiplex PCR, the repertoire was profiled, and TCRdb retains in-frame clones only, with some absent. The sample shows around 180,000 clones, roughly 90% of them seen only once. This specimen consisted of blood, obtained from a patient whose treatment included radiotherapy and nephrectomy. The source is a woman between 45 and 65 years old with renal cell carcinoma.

The CDR3 DNA is TGTGCCAGCAGCTTGGGCGCCGTCCGGGGAGGAAACATTCAGTACTTC. Encoded protein: CASSLGAVRGGNIQYF. The J gene is TRBJ2-4, the V gene TRBV5-6; weak D call: TRBD2 (6 bases). V shed 0 bases and J shed 6 bases, with 16 bases lying between them. The CDR3 contains 16 residues. The germline CDR1 and CDR2 sequences are SGHDT and YYEEEE.